A selection of T cell receptor beta chains follows, all from one sample in a study of beta chain features in type 1 diabetes. TCRdb's table, derived via immunoSEQ multiplex PCR, lists solely in-frame clones and lacks some. The sample contains more than 250,000 clones, approximately 20% of which appear only once. Sequenced: naive CD4+ T cells from blood. The receptors derive from a woman aged 40 to 50 with type 1 diabetes. Both conserved end residues are part of each CDR3. The D gene is left open where the match is weak. Clone size is given for some rows only: seen once, a few or many times, or a class if the clone is expanded.

d_call	v_call	j_call	clone_size	cdr3_length	cdr3_aa	cdr3_nt
TRBD1	TRBV9	TRBJ1-4	.	15	CASSGRTGGGEKLFF	TGTGCCAGCAGCGGACGGACAGGGGGCGGTGAAAAACTGTTTTTT
TRBD1	TRBV5-1	TRBJ1-2	few	13	CASSLGQGTGYTF	TGCGCCAGCAGCTTGGGACAGGGAACTGGCTACACCTTC
.	TRBV29-1	TRBJ2-1	.	12	CSADWGANEQFF	TGCAGCGCGGACTGGGGAGCTAATGAGCAGTTCTTC
.	TRBV18	TRBJ2-1	.	17	CASSPPGIGLSYNEQFF	TGTGCCAGCTCACCCCCAGGGATAGGCCTTTCCTACAATGAGCAGTTCTTC
TRBD1	TRBV7-9	TRBJ1-2	few	15	CASSFRQGLDYGYTF	TGTGCCAGCAGTTTCCGACAGGGGTTAGACTATGGCTACACCTTC
.	TRBV4-3	TRBJ2-7	few	14	CASSQDSRGNEQYF	TGCGCCAGCAGCCAAGATAGCAGGGGAAACGAGCAGTACTTC
TRBD2	TRBV30	TRBJ2-3	few	16	CAWSVRGDRVTDTQYF	TGTGCCTGGAGTGTACGGGGGGACCGCGTTACAGATACGCAGTATTTT
.	TRBV30	TRBJ2-4	.	13	CASSPGAKNIQYF	TGTGCCAGCTCACCGGGAGCCAAAAACATTCAGTACTTC
.	TRBV5-1	TRBJ2-1	.	12	CASSLSFDEQFF	TGCGCCAGCAGCTTGTCCTTCGATGAGCAGTTCTTC
.	TRBV18	TRBJ2-5	.	14	CASSPSRGSETQYF	TGTGCCAGCTCACCATCGAGGGGGTCAGAGACCCAGTACTTC
.	TRBV7-3	TRBJ1-1	once	13	CASSPGHGTEAFF	TGTGCCAGCAGCCCTGGTCACGGCACTGAAGCTTTCTTT
.	TRBV18	TRBJ2-3	.	15	CASSPERGYTDTQYF	TGTGCCAGCTCACCAGAACGGGGTTACACAGATACGCAGTATTTT
TRBD2	TRBV7-9	TRBJ2-7	.	15	CASSPLAGAQREQYF	TGTGCCAGCAGTCCACTAGCGGGAGCGCAGCGGGAGCAGTACTTC
.	TRBV5-1	TRBJ2-1	.	14	CASTLDRSYNEQFF	TGCGCCAGCACCCTCGACAGGTCCTACAATGAGCAGTTCTTC
.	TRBV9	TRBJ2-1	.	16	CASSLTLEGPSNEQFF	TGTGCCAGCAGCCTAACATTGGAGGGCCCATCAAATGAGCAGTTCTTC
.	TRBV15	TRBJ1-2	.	13	CATGRTQASGYTF	TGTGCCACTGGGCGAACACAGGCATCAGGCTACACCTTC
TRBD1	TRBV6-5	TRBJ2-5	.	16	CASSYGGTGLQETQYF	TGTGCCAGCAGTTACGGCGGGACAGGTCTACAAGAGACCCAGTACTTC
TRBD2	TRBV5-1	TRBJ2-1	few	15	CASSGGTSLYNEQFF	TGCGCCAGCAGCGGGGGGACTAGCCTCTACAATGAGCAGTTCTTC
.	TRBV13	TRBJ2-4	few	17	CASSSGATPTPGGIQYF	TGTGCCAGCAGCTCCGGCGCCACCCCAACCCCCGGCGGCATTCAGTACTTC
.	TRBV30	TRBJ2-5	.	10	CAWGGETQYF	TGTGCCTGGGGAGGGGAGACCCAGTACTTC
.	TRBV9	TRBJ1-3	.	15	CASSVMGDSGNTIYF	TGTGCCAGCAGCGTAATGGGAGACTCTGGAAACACCATATATTTT
.	TRBV30	TRBJ1-5	few	15	CAWSTPQGTDQPQHF	TGTGCCTGGAGTACACCACAGGGTACTGATCAGCCCCAGCATTTT